These 21 T cell receptor beta chains originate from one sample sequenced in a study of regulatory T cells in long-lasting Graves disease. Time point reported: newly diagnosed GD, antithyroid drugs for less than 3 months. PBMC-extracted RNA yielded the TCR library. Library construction for TCR beta used iRepertoire HTBI primers and Arm-PCR of CDR3 regions. MiXCR, run by TCRdb on the multiplex PCR reads, gives a single entry per CDR3 protein. The sample contains roughly 610,000 distinct CDR3 sequences, 15% to 20% of which appear only once. This same sample was also taken into another study, of T cells in Graves' hyperthyroidism and ophthalmopathy.

Specimen: peripheral blood mononuclear cells (PBMCs), collected at new diagnosis, from a patient treated with antithyroid drugs. Every receptor here comes from a man between 18 and 35 years old with Graves disease.

The table lists this clonotype with a few counts. V gene TRBV11-3 combines with J gene TRBJ2-2; D may be TRBD1 (6 bases). Per germline, CDR1 SGHNT and CDR2 YENEEA. The CDR3 spans 17 residues. The ends were cut back, 6 bases at V and 7 bases at J, with 24 bases in the middle. This chain's CDR3 is CASSSGTPPNYGGELFF. Written as DNA, the CDR3 is TGTGCCAGCAGTTCCGGGACACCCCCAAATTATGGCGGGGAGCTGTTTTTT.

In this sample, this clonotype turned up many times. The chain couples TRBV12-3 or TRBV12-4 to TRBJ2-5; the D gene is possibly TRBD2 (5 bases). Trimming stripped 5 bases from V and 8 bases from J, with 15 bases between. The CDR3 sequence is 13 residues long. The CDR3, as DNA: TGTGCCAGCAGTAAAGAAGTAGGACTTACCCAGTACTTC. Translated, it gives CASSKEVGLTQYF.

This clonotype was detected ten times or more. The chain joins TRBV2 to TRBJ2-5; tentatively, D is TRBD1 (5 bases). Germline values: CDR1 SNHLY, CDR2 FYNNEI. CDR3 length: 16 residues. V was pared by 1 base and J by 1 base, with 13 bases between. CDR3 residues: CASSEGNRPTQETQYF. The CDR3 DNA is TGTGCCAGCAGTGAAGGCAACAGGCCAACCCAAGAGACCCAGTACTTC.

As to this clonotype: A much larger clone lies a single base off, so this may be a read error. The CDR3 end shows no conserved phenylalanine or tryptophan, and so a read error is likely. The chain recombines TRBV6-5 with TRBJ1-2, with D unresolved. The CDR3 is 15 residues long. Germline lookup yields CDR1 MNHEY and CDR2 SVGAGI. The V and J ends lost 0 bases and 4 bases respectively, with 12 bases between them. The CDR3 DNA reads as TGTGCCAGCAGTTACTCGAAGGCAGGCCTCTATGGCTACACCTCC. It is translated as CASSYSKAGLYGYTS.

This clonotype was detected ten times or more. This rearrangement joins TRBV30 to TRBJ1-5; 10 bases are shared with TRBD1. Germline V gene sequence: CDR1 GTSNPN, CDR2 SVGIG (reference sequence). The CDR3 is made up of 16 amino acids. With V trimmed by 4 bases and J by 2 bases, 8 bases remained unmatched. The CDR3 bases are TGTGCCTGGACAAGACAGGGGGCGCTCGGCAATCAGCCCCAGCATTTT. Translated, it gives CAWTRQGALGNQPQHF.

This chain connects TRBV9 to TRBJ2-1; D is undetermined. This CDR3 contains 13 residues. The germline V gene encodes CDR1 SGDLS and CDR2 YYNGEE. Trimming took 3 bases from V and 3 from J, leaving 7 bases between them. CDR3 sequence reads: CASSGTFYNEQFF. CDR3 bases: TGTGCCAGCAGCGGGACCTTCTACAATGAGCAGTTCTTC. Looking up the rest from reference TRBV9 and TRBJ2-1 gives the full variable domain: DSGVTQTPKHLITATGQRVTLRCSPRSGDLSVYWYQQSLDQGLQFLIQYYNGEERAKGNILERFSAQQFPDLHSELNLSSLELGDSALYFCASSGTFYNEQFFGPGTRLTVL.

V usage is TRBV6-4 and J usage is TRBJ1-2; the D gene is possibly TRBD1 (6 bases). CDR1 is MRHNA and CDR2 is SNTAGT in the germline V gene. The V end was cut by 8 bases, the J end by 4 bases, with 20 bases between. This CDR3 spans 15 amino acids. For the CDR3, the DNA is TGTGCCAGCCTTGCTGGGACAAACTTTTGCTATGGCTACACCTTC. It translates to CASLAGTNFCYGYTF.

This clonotype was seen many times. The rearrangement joins TRBV10-3 to TRBJ1-5; 8 bases agree with TRBD1. CDR1 is ENHRY and CDR2 is SYGVKD in the germline V gene. V lost 2 bases to trimming and J lost 5 bases; unmatched junction nucleotides: 2. The CDR3 consists of 14 residues. CDR3 loop: CAISEGQGYQPQHF. The CDR3 DNA sequence: TGTGCCATCAGTGAGGGACAGGGATATCAGCCCCAGCATTTT.

The chain carries TRBV7-9 and TRBJ1-2; TRBD1 matches at 8 bases. The junction had 9 bases not matched to a gene; V was cut back by 1 base and J by 5 bases. The CDR3 runs to 16 residues. Germline V gene sequence: CDR1 SEHNR, CDR2 FQNEAQ (reference sequence). The CDR3 loop reads CASSLGGQGAVYGYTF. The DNA for the CDR3 is TGTGCCAGCAGCTTAGGAGGGCAGGGGGCAGTGTATGGCTACACCTTC. Variable domain in full (rest from reference TRBV7-9 and TRBJ1-2): DTGVSQNPRHKITKRGQNVTFRCDPISEHNRLYWYRQTLGQGPEFLTYFQNEAQLEKSRLLSDRFSAERPKGSFSTLEIQRTEQGDSAMYLCASSLGGQGAVYGYTFGSGTRLTVV.

This clonotype has a single count. A much larger clone differs by one base, so this may be a read error. The chain employs TRBV11-2 and TRBJ1-1; possible D gene TRBD1, 6 bases. Germline V gives CDR1 SGHAT, CDR2 FQNNGV. The CDR3 totals 13 residues. Between the trimmed V and J ends, which lost 5 bases and 4 bases, there was a span of 11 bases. As DNA, the CDR3 is TGTGCCAGCAGCAACAGGGCGGGCACTGAAGCTTTCTTT. Encoded protein: CASSNRAGTEAFF.

Many counts were recorded for this clonotype. This chain joins TRBV30 and TRBJ2-5, with D possibly being TRBD1 (6 bases). The CDR3 has 14 amino acids. V was clipped by 3 bases and J by 1 base, with 12 bases between them. Germline V gives CDR1 GTSNPN, CDR2 SVGIG (reference sequence). The CDR3 spells CAWRLQGTQETQYF. The CDR3 DNA sequence: TGTGCCTGGAGGTTGCAGGGGACCCAAGAGACCCAGTACTTC.

The V gene is TRBV5-1, the J gene TRBJ1-3; 8 bases are a match to TRBD1. Germline lookup yields CDR1 SGHRS and CDR2 YFSETQ. J was trimmed by 3 bases and V by 4 bases; bases with no gene match: 6. The CDR3 loop spans 15 amino acids. This CDR3 reads CASSVAGGFGNTIYF. The CDR3 nucleotides read TGCGCCAGCAGCGTCGCAGGGGGCTTTGGAAACACCATATATTTT.

This clonotype has a count of ten or more. The chain carries TRBV18 and TRBJ2-7; weak D call: TRBD2 (7 bases). V gave up 2 bases and J gave up 7 bases, with 12 bases separating them. In germline, CDR1 is KGHSH, CDR2 LQKENI. The CDR3 totals 13 residues. CDR3 in amino acids: CASSPGGAREQYF. The CDR3 region has the DNA TGTGCCAGCTCACCAGGGGGGGCGAGGGAGCAGTACTTC. The full variable domain, its missing parts supplied by reference TRBV18 and TRBJ2-7, is NAGVMQNPRHLVRRRGQEARLRCSPMKGHSHVYWYRQLPEEGLKFMVYLQKENIIDESGMPKERFSAEFPKEGPSILRIQQVVRGDSAAYFCASSPGGAREQYFGPGTRLTVT.

The chain recombines TRBV19 with TRBJ2-5, with no clear D. The V and J ends lost 4 bases and 0 bases respectively, with 6 bases between them. Germline V gene sequence: CDR1 LNHDA, CDR2 SQIVND (reference sequence). The CDR3 spans 13 residues. This CDR3 reads CASSTRYQETQYF. For the CDR3, the DNA is TGTGCCAGTAGTACCCGGTACCAAGAGACCCAGTACTTC.

This clonotype was seen at least ten times. Written as DNA, the CDR3 is TGTGCCAGCAGTTTACGGAACTCTTTAGCCAAAAACATTCAGTACTTC. This sequence encodes CASSLRNSLAKNIQYF. The J gene is TRBJ2-4, the V gene TRBV28; D is unresolved. Between the trimmed V and J ends, which lost 2 bases and 0 bases, there was a span of 11 bases. The CDR3 is 16 residues long. Germline V gives CDR1 MDHEN, CDR2 SYDVKM.

The J gene is TRBJ2-2, the V gene TRBV29-1, with D hard to call. CDR1 is SQVTM, CDR2 ANQGSEA, per germline. The ends were cut back, 2 bases at V and 6 bases at J, with 19 bases in the middle. The CDR3 extends over 16 amino acids. CDR3 protein: CSVESSVVGSAGELFF. In DNA, the CDR3 is TGCAGCGTTGAAAGTTCTGTCGTAGGGTCGGCCGGGGAGCTGTTTTTT.

The chain joins TRBV7-6 to TRBJ2-2; 11 bases match TRBD2. Unmatched junction bases numbered 9, after V lost 6 bases and J lost 3 bases. Looked up from germline, CDR1 is SGHVS and CDR2 is FNYEAQ. This CDR3 comprises 17 residues. The CDR3 is CASRYGPGLADTGELFF. CDR3 DNA sequence: TGTGCCAGCAGGTACGGACCGGGACTAGCGGACACCGGGGAGCTGTTTTTT.

V usage is TRBV10-3 and J usage is TRBJ1-6; a possible D gene is TRBD1 (6 bases). The germline CDR1 and CDR2 sequences are ENHRY and SYGVKD. The CDR3 runs to 13 residues. The germline V and J ends were trimmed by 7 bases and 12 bases, with 16 bases remaining between them. The CDR3 nucleotides read TGTGCCATCAACGGGGGCGCCTGGGAACCCCTCCACTTT. Amino acids: CAINGGAWEPLHF.

Remarks on this clonotype: A much more abundant neighbour one base away suggests this may be a read error. The chain combines TRBV7-9 with TRBJ1-2; D might be TRBD1 (5 bases). Germline CDR1 reads SEHNR; CDR2 reads FQNEAQ (reference sequence). CDR3 length: 14 residues. The CDR3 reads CASSAGPANYGYIF. The CDR3 region has the DNA TGTGCCAGCAGCGCGGGACCTGCTAACTATGGCTACATCTTC.

This clonotype was counted at least ten times. The J gene is TRBJ2-1, the V gene TRBV10-2; D gene ambiguous. The CDR3 spans 16 residues. Looked up from germline, CDR1 is WSHSY and CDR2 is SAAADI. V was trimmed by 4 bases and J by 4 bases, leaving 17 bases between them. CDR3 sequence reads: CASSATDGRPYNEQFF. The CDR3 DNA sequence: TGCGCCAGCAGTGCAACGGACGGTCGCCCGTACAATGAGCAGTTCTTC.

This clonotype has a count of ten or more. The chain carries TRBV5-6 and TRBJ2-3; no definite D call. The CDR3 sequence is 15 residues long. The germline gives CDR1 SGHDT, CDR2 YYEEEE. Trimming took 1 base from V and 4 from J, leaving 13 bases between them. As DNA, the CDR3 is TGTGCCAGCAGCTTGTACAGTTTCGGCGCAGATACGCAGTATTTT. Protein sequence: CASSLYSFGADTQYF. Using reference TRBV5-6 and TRBJ2-3 for the parts outside the CDR3, the full variable domain is DAGVTQSPTHLIKTRGQQVTLRCSPKSGHDTVSWYQQALGQGPQFIFQYYEEEERQRGNFPDRFSGHQFPNYSSELNVNALLLGDSALYLCASSLYSFGADTQYFGPGTRLTVL.